This T cell receptor (beta chain) derives from a study of T cell changes during pregnancy in multiple sclerosis. Looked up from germline, CDR1 is SNHLY and CDR2 is FYNNEI. Trimming removed 2 bases from V and 6 bases from J, with 10 bases in between. The CDR3 totals 13 residues. Produced via immunoSEQ multiplex PCR; TCRdb's table is partial and in-frame only. This sample has tens of thousands of clones, with around 90% found just once. The TCR was taken from a female donor in good health, enrolled as a control in a pregnancy study. The genes are TRBV2 and TRBJ1-2; D is ambiguous. Sample: peripheral blood, taken in the first trimester of pregnancy. CDR3 amino acids: CASSELRLDGYTF. CDR3 bases: TGTGCCAGCAGTGAACTCAGACTGGATGGCTACACCTTC. Full variable domain (missing parts from reference TRBV2 and TRBJ1-2): EPEVTQTPSHQVTQMGQEVILRCVPISNHLYFYWYRQILGQKVEFLVSFYNNEISEKSEIFDDQFSVERPDGSNFTLKIRSTKLEDSAMYFCASSELRLDGYTFGSGTRLTVV.